This T cell receptor (beta chain) was captured in a study of graft-versus-host responses after intestinal transplantation. Study information: Grafts were multivisceral, liver-intestinal, or isolated intestinal. Recipients uniformly received anti-thymocyte globulin induction, followed by tacrolimus and steroids for roughly three years.

For this clone: Its antigen is currently unknown.

This table comes from immunoSEQ multiplex PCR, and its TCRdb copy is limited to in-frame clones, with some not included. Of 96,000 or so clones in the sample, roughly 92% were seen once. The source of this sequence is a human donor who received an intestinal transplant. The source material was unstimulated CD4+ T cells sorted from spleen or lymph node cells, sampled before intestinal transplant.

The CDR3 loop reads CASSPPNSYEQYF. CDR3 nucleotide sequence: TGTGCCAGCAGCCCGCCTAACTCCTACGAGCAGTACTTC. The gene calls are TRBV5-6 and TRBJ2-7; D is unclear. The CDR3 runs 13 residues. V was pared by 4 bases and J by 0 bases, with 8 bases between. CDR1 and CDR2 (germline): SGHDT, YYEEEE.